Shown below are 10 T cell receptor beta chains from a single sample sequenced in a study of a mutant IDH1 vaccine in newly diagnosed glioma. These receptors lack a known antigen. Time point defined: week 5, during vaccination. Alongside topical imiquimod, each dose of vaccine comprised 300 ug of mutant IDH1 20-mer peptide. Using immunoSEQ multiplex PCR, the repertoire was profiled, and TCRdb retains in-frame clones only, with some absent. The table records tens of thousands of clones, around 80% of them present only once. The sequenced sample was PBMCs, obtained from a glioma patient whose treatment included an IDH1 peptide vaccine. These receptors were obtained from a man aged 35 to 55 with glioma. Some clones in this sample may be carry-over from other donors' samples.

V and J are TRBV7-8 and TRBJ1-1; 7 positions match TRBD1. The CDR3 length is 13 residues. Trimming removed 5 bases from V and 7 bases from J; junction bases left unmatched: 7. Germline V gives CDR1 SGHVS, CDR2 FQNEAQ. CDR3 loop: CASSNRDSSEAFF. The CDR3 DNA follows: TGTGCCAGCAGCAACCGGGACAGCAGTGAAGCTTTCTTT.

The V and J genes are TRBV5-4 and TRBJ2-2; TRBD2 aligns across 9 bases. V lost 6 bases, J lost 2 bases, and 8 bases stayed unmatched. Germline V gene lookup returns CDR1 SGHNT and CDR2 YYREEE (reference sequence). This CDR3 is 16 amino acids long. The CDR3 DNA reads TGTGCCAGCAATTTGGCGGGGGGGCCAAACACCGGGGAGCTGTTTTTT. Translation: CASNLAGGPNTGELFF.

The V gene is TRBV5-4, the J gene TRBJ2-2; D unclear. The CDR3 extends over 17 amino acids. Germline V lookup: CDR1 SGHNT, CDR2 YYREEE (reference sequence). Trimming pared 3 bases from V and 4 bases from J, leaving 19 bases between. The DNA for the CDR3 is TGTGCCAGCAGCTCCCTTGGGCAGGCCCTAGTCACCGGGGAGCTGTTTTTT. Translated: CASSSLGQALVTGELFF.

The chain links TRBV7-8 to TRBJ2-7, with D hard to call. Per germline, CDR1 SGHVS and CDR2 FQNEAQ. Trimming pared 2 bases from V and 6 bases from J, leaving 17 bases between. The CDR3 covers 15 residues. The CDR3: CASSLSLRALREQYF. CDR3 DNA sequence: TGTGCCAGCAGCTTATCTCTAAGGGCGTTACGCGAGCAGTACTTC. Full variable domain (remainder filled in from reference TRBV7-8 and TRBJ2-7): GAGVSQSPRYKVAKRGQDVALRCDPISGHVSLFWYQQALGQGPEFLTYFQNEAQLDKSGLPSDRFFAERPEGSVSTLKIQRTQQEDSAVYLCASSLSLRALREQYFGPGTRLTVT.

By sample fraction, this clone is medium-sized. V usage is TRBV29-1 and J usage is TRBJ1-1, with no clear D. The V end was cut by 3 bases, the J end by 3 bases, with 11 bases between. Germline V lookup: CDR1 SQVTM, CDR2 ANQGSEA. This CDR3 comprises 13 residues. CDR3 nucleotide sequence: TGCAGCGTTGACATGGGGATGGACACTGAAGCTTTCTTT. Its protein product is CSVDMGMDTEAFF.

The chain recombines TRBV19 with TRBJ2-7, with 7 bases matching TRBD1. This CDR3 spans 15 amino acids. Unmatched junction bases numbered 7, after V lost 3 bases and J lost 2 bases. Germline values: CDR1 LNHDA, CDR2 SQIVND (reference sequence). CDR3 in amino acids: CASSIFLGTAYEQYF. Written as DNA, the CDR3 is TGTGCCAGTAGTATTTTCTTGGGGACAGCCTACGAGCAGTACTTC. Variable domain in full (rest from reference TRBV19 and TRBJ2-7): DGGITQSPKYLFRKEGQNVTLSCEQNLNHDAMYWYRQDPGQGLRLIYYSQIVNDFQKGDIAEGYSVSREKKESFPLTVTSAQKNPTAFYLCASSIFLGTAYEQYFGPGTRLTVT.

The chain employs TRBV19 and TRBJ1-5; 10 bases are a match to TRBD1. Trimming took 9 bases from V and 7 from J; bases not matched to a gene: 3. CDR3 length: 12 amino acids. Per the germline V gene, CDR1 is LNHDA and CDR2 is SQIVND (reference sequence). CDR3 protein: CASGTGDQPQHF. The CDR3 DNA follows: TGTGCCAGCGGGACAGGGGACCAGCCCCAGCATTTT.

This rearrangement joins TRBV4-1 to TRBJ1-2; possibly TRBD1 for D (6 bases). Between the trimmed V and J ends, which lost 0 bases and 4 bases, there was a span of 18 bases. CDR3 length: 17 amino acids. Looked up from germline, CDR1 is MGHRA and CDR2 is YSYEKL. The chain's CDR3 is CASSQEPPGQFFYGYTF. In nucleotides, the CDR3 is TGCGCCAGCAGCCAAGAGCCCCCCGGACAGTTTTTCTATGGCTACACCTTC.

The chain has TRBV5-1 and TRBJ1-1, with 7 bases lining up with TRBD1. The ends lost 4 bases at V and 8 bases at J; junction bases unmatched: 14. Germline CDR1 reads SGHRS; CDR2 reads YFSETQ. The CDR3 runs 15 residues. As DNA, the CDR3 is TGCGCCAGCAGCAGGCTCGGGTCACAGGGGACCGAAGCTTTCTTT. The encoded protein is CASSRLGSQGTEAFF.

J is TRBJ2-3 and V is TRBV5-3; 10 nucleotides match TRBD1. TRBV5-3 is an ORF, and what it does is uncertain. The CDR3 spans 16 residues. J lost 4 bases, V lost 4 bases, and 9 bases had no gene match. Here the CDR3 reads CARSGGGTGDPDTQYF. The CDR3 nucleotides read TGTGCCAGAAGCGGGGGGGGGACAGGGGACCCAGATACGCAGTATTTT.